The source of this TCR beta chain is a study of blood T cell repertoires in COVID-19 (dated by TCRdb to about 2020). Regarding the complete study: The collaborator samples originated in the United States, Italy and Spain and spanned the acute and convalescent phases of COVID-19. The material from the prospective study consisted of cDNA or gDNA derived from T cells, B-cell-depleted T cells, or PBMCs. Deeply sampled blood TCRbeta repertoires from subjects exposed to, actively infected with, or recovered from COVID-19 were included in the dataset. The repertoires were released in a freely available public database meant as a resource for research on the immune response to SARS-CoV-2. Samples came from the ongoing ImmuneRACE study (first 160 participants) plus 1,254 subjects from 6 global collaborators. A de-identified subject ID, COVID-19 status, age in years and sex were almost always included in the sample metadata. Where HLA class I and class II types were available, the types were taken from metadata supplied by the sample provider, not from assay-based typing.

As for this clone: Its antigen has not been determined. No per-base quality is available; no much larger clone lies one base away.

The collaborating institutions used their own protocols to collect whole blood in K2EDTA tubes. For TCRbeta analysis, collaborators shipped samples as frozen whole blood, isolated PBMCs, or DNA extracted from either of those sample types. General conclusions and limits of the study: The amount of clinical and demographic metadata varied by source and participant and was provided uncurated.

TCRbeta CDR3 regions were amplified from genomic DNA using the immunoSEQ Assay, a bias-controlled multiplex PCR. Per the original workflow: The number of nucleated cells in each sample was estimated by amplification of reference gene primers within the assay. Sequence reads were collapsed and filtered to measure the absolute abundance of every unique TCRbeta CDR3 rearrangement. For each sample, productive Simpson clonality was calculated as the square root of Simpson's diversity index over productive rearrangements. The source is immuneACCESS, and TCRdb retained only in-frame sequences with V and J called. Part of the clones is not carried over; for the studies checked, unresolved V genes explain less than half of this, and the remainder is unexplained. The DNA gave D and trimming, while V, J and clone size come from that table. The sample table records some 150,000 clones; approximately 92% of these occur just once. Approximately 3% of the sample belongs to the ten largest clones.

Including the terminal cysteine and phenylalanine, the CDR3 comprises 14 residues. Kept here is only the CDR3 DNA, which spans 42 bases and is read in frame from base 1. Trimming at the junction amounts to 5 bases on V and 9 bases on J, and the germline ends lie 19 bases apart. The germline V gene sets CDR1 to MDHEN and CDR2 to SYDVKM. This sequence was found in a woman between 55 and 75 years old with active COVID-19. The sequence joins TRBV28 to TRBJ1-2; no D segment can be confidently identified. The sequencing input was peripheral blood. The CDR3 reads CASSAAGRERSYTF. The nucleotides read TGTGCCAGCAGTGCCGCTGGGAGGGAGAGAAGCTACACCTTC.